The table lists the clone carrying this T cell receptor (beta chain) with a few counts. Its antigen is unidentified. This specimen comes from a study of T-cell memory formation after mild COVID-19. The V gene's germline CDR1 is LNHDA and CDR2 SQIVND (reference sequence). Trimming took 5 bases from V and 3 from J, leaving 16 bases between them. This CDR3 is built from 15 residues. Sample barcodes and UMIs were carried by the TCR alpha and TCR beta cDNA libraries that 5'RACE generated with constant-segment primers. TCRdb reanalysed the 5' RACE reads using MiXCR and keeps one entry per CDR3 protein. Among a few hundred thousand distinct CDR3 sequences listed, about 20% were seen once. Overall study findings and caveats: Shrinking CD4+ clones resided mostly in CM and EM, and CD8+ ones in EMRA. In pre-infection memory, a portion of responding clones appeared, which suggested that cross-reactive memory joined.

This clonotype was sampled from an adult woman who had mild COVID-19 (a few samples of this study predate the infection). Cell type and time point are not known. Sequenced input: PBMCs or a T cell subset sorted from them (not recorded which). The V call is TRBV19, the J call TRBJ1-2, with TRBD1 as a possible D gene (6 bases). The CDR3 DNA sequence: TGTGCCAGTAGTTGGGCCGGGCAGGGGTACTATGGCTACACCTTC. Protein sequence: CASSWAGQGYYGYTF.